Shown below are 9 T cell receptor beta chains from a single sample sequenced in a study of T cell responses to AZD1222 COVID-19 vaccine. Some clones are missing from TCRdb's copy, which holds only in-frame ones; the method was immunoSEQ multiplex PCR. The sample comprises some 140,000 clones, over 85% of which are singletons, and around 3.1% rests with the top ten. This specimen consisted of peripheral blood, obtained on day 0 of AZD1222 vaccination. The receptors were gathered from an adult in good health.

The chain joins TRBV7-2 to TRBJ1-1; 8 nucleotides agree with TRBD1. The CDR3 is 14 amino acids. After removal of 6 bases from V and 0 bases from J, the junction contained 3 bases not matched to a gene. Germline CDR1 reads SGHTA; CDR2 reads FQGNSA. CDR3 nucleotides: TGTGCCAGCAGGCGACAGGGGATGAACACTGAAGCTTTCTTT. Its translation: CASRRQGMNTEAFF.

This chain uses TRBV19 with TRBJ1-5, with 11 bases that match TRBD1. The germline CDR1 and CDR2 sequences are LNHDA and SQIVND (reference sequence). The length of the CDR3 is 16 residues. Trimming removed 6 bases from V and 11 bases from J; junction bases left unmatched: 15. The CDR3: CASSSGTGGLLEAQHF. In DNA form, the CDR3 reads TGTGCCAGTAGCAGCGGGACAGGGGGGCTCCTTGAGGCCCAGCATTTT.

This chain uses TRBV14 with TRBJ2-5; D is perhaps TRBD2 (5 bases). Trimming pared 4 bases from V and 3 bases from J, leaving 9 bases between. CDR1 and CDR2 (germline): SGHDN, FVKESK. The CDR3 extends over 13 amino acids. CDR3 in amino acids: CASSRELEETQYF. CDR3 sequence (DNA): TGTGCCAGCAGCCGAGAACTAGAAGAGACCCAGTACTTC.

The chain joins TRBV4-1 to TRBJ2-7; 9 bases line up with TRBD2. The CDR3 extends over 18 amino acids. V trimming: 3 bases; J trimming: 0 bases; junction bases outside the gene matches: 12. The germline CDR1 and CDR2 sequences are MGHRA and YSYEKL. CDR3 residues: CASSHLAPTSGRSYEQYF. For the CDR3, the DNA is TGCGCCAGCAGCCATCTAGCCCCGACTAGCGGACGCTCCTACGAGCAGTACTTC.

A single count supports this clone. The chain has TRBV5-8 and TRBJ1-5, with a weak D call TRBD1 (5 bases). This CDR3 region has 16 residues. Germline values: CDR1 SGHTS, CDR2 YDEGEE. The V and J ends lost 3 bases and 2 bases respectively, with 15 bases between them. This CDR3 is CASSSRRGSGNQPQHF. For the CDR3, the DNA is TGTGCCAGCAGCTCTCGTAGGGGAAGCGGCAATCAGCCCCAGCATTTT.

This clone came up a few times. The chain joins TRBV19 to TRBJ2-1; 13 nucleotides line up with TRBD2. Trimming at V came to 3 bases and at J to 2 bases, leaving 4 bases not matched to a gene. The CDR3 length is 17 residues. CDR1 LNHDA and CDR2 SQIVND come from the germline V gene (reference sequence). In nucleotides, the CDR3 is TGTGCCAGTAGTATGGGACTAGCGGGGTTTACCTACAATGAGCAGTTCTTC. It encodes CASSMGLAGFTYNEQFF.

The chain recombines TRBV18 with TRBJ2-2; possible D gene TRBD1, 6 bases. Germline CDR1 KGHSH, CDR2 LQKENI. The ends were cut back, 3 bases at V and 2 bases at J, with 13 bases in the middle. The CDR3 is 16 amino acids. CDR3 residues: CASSPQGQFNTGELFF. As DNA, the CDR3 is TGTGCCAGCTCACCCCAGGGACAATTTAACACCGGGGAGCTGTTTTTT.

V usage is TRBV7-2 and J usage is TRBJ2-1, with 7 bases that match TRBD2. The junction had 7 bases not matched to a gene; V was cut back by 4 bases and J by 1 base. Per germline, CDR1 SGHTA and CDR2 FQGNSA. The CDR3 totals 16 residues. The CDR3 is CASSSSSGASYNEQFF. In DNA, the CDR3 is TGTGCCAGCAGCTCCTCTAGCGGAGCGTCCTACAATGAGCAGTTCTTC.

This chain links TRBV11-2 with TRBJ2-7; 7 bases match TRBD1. The germline gives CDR1 SGHAT, CDR2 FQNNGV. V lost 6 bases and J lost 4; bases outside the gene matches: 6. This CDR3 comprises 13 residues. The CDR3 protein is CASSLGQLYEQYF. The CDR3 DNA reads TGTGCCAGCAGTTTGGGACAGTTATACGAGCAGTACTTC.